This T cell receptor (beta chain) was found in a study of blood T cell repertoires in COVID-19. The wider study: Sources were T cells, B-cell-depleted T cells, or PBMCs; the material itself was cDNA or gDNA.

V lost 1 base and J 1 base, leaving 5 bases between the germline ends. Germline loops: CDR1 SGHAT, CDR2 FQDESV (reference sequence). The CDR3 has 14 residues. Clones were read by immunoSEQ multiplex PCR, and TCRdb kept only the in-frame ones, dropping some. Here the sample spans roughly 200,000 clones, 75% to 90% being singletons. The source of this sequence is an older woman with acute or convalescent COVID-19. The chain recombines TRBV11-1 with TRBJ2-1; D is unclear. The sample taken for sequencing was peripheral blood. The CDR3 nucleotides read TGTGCCAGCAGCTTAGAACTTTCCTACAATGAGCAGTTCTTC. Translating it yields CASSLELSYNEQFF.